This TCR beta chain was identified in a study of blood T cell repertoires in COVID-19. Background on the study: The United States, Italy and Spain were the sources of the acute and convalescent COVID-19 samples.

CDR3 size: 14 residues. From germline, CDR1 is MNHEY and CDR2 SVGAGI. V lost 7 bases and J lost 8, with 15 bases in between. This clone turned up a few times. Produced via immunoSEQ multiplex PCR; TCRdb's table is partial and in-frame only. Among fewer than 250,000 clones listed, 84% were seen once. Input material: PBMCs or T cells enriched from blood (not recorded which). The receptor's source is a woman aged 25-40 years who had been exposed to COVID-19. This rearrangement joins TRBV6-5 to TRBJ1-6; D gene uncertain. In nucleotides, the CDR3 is TGTGCCAGCACCCTCGGGAGGTTAGATTCACCCCTCCACTTT. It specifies CASTLGRLDSPLHF.